This note documents a single TCR beta chain sequence. Its antigen is not identified. Some clones are missing from TCRdb's copy, which holds only in-frame ones; the method was immunoSEQ multiplex PCR. The top ten clones hold roughly 13% of a sample with approximately 710 clones, just over 20% of them seen once. The data were taken from a study of chemoradiotherapy in HPV16-positive cancers. Study overall: Functional T-cell assays on a couple of HPV16-positive patients' cells defined candidate HPV-specific clones and common TCR motifs.

There are 13 residues in the CDR3. Germline CDR1 and CDR2: SGHAT and FQNNGV. Trimming removed 5 bases at V and 5 bases at J, with 12 bases between. General observations from the study: Non-HPV-specific T cells did not expand in tumors during treatment, whereas candidate HPV-specific clones and E7-related motifs did.

Sampling was performed from a patient who underwent chemoradiotherapy. This chain links TRBV11-2 with TRBJ2-5; D perhaps matches TRBD1 (5 bases). This receptor was obtained from a human donor with HPV-associated anogenital cancer. CDR3 loop: CASSAGRQETQYF. CDR3 DNA sequence: TGTGCCAGCAGCGCAGGACGACAGGAGACCCAGTACTTC. The full variable domain, its missing parts supplied by reference TRBV11-2 and TRBJ2-5, is EAGVAQSPRYKIIEKRQSVAFWCNPISGHATLYWYQQILGQGPKLLIQFQNNGVVDDSQLPKDRFSAERLKGVDSTLKIQPAKLEDSAVYLCASSAGRQETQYFGPGTRLLVL.